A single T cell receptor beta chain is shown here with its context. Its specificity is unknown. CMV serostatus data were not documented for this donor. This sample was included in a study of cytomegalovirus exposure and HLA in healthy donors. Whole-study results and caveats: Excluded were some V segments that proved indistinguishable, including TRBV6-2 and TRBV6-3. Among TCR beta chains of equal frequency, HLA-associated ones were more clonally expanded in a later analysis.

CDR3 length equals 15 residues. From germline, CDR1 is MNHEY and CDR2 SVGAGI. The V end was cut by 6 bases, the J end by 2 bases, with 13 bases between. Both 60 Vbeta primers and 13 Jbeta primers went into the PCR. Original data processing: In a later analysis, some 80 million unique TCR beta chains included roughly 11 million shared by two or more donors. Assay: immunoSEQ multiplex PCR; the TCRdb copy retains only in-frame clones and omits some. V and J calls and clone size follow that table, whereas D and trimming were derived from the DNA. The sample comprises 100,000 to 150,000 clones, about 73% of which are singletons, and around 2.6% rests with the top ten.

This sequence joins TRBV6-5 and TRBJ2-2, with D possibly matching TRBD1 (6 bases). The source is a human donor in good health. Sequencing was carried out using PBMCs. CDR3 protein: CASSVGTRNTGELFF. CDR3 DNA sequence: TGTGCCAGCAGCGTCGGGACACGAAACACCGGGGAGCTGTTTTTT.